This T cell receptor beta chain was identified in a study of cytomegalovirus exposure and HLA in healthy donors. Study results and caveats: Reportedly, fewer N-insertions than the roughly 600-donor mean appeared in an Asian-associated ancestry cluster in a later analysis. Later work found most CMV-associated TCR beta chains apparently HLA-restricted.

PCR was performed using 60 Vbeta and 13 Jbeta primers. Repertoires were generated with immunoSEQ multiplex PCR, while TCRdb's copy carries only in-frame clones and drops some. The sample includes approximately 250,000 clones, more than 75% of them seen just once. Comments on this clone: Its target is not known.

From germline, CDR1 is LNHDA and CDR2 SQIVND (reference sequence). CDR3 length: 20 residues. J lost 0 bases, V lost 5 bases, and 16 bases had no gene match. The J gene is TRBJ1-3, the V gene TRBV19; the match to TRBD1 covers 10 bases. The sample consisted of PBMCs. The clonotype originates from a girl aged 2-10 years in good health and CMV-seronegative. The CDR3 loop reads CASSSRDRGSPFPSGNTIYF. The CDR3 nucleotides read TGTGCCAGTAGTTCCCGGGACAGGGGTTCTCCTTTTCCCTCTGGAAACACCATATATTTT.